This T cell receptor (beta chain) was observed in a study of T cell changes during pregnancy in multiple sclerosis (dated by TCRdb to the late 2010s). In terms of the full investigation: The study looked at changes in the T cell repertoire across pregnancy in women with multiple sclerosis.

Per the germline V gene, SGDLS is the CDR1 and YYNGEE is the CDR2. The CDR3 sequence holds 15 residues, the cysteine and phenylalanine included. Only CDR3 DNA remains: 45 bases, in frame from the first base. Trimming leaves V shorter by 3 bases and J shorter by 6 bases, with the junction holding 10 bases beyond the gene matches. The protocol used for the library was the immunoSEQ multiplex PCR assay. In its TCRdb copy, this immuneACCESS table keeps in-frame sequences only and misses some clones. Where compared with another copy, unresolved V genes explain less than half of these, and the others have no known cause. The sample table lists 100,000 or so clones, about 94% of them with a count of one. About 0.9% of the sample is held by the ten biggest clonotypes. Remarks on this clone: Its antigen has not been determined. Base qualities are not recorded, but no much larger clone differs from it by a single base.

This sequence was found in a female donor with multiple sclerosis, enrolled in a pregnancy study. Recombination connected TRBV9 to TRBJ2-3, and TRBD1 aligns with 7 junction nucleotides. The sample here was peripheral blood, taken before pregnancy. The CDR3 region reads CASSATGTVVDTQYF. The nucleotide sequence reads as follows: TGTGCCAGCAGCGCTACCGGGACAGTAGTGGATACGCAGTATTTT.